Shown below are 23 T cell receptor beta chains from a single sample sequenced in a study of Graves' ophthalmopathy and Graves' hyperthyroidism. Transcripts of RNA were the source for amplifying TCR beta CDR3 regions. An opening RT-PCR round employed HTBI primers and preceded a second-round multiplex PCR. Each CDR3 protein is one row after TCRdb ran MiXCR on the multiplex PCR reads. The table includes about 640,000 distinct CDR3 sequences, more than 40% detected once. Sequenced: peripheral blood. These receptors were collected from an adult man with Graves' ophthalmopathy.

This clonotype was seen a handful of times. V is TRBV20-1 and J is TRBJ1-5, with 8 bases matching TRBD1. V lost 3 bases to trimming and J lost 3 bases; unmatched junction nucleotides: 7. The length of the CDR3 is 15 residues. Germline-derived CDR1 and CDR2 are DFQATT and SNEGSKA (reference sequence). This CDR3 reads CSASSRGQSNQPQHF. In DNA form, the CDR3 reads TGCAGTGCTAGTTCCAGGGGGCAATCCAATCAGCCCCAGCATTTT.

As to this clonotype: A much larger clone lies one base from this, so it may be a read error. The chain employs TRBV3-1 and TRBJ1-1, with unresolved D. Germline CDR1 LGHDT, CDR2 YNNKEL (reference sequence). CDR3 length: 14 residues. This CDR3 is CASGQGGVNTEAFF. The CDR3 DNA reads as TGTGCCAGCGGCCAAGGCGGGGTGAACACTGAAGCTTTCTTT.

This clonotype was counted at least ten times. The DNA of the CDR3 is TGTGCCAGCAGTTACGTGGGGGGTGGAAACACCATATATTTT. Its translation: CASSYVGGGNTIYF. The chain couples TRBV7-2 to TRBJ1-3; the D gene is possibly TRBD1 (5 bases). The CDR3 is 14 amino acids. From germline, CDR1 is SGHTA and CDR2 FQGNSA. Trimming removed 6 bases at V and 3 bases at J, with 12 bases between.

The chain links TRBV7-9 to TRBJ2-2; D is possibly TRBD2 (7 bases). This CDR3 has 14 amino acids. The ends were cut back, 2 bases at V and 9 bases at J, with 13 bases in the middle. Germline assignment: CDR1 SEHNR and CDR2 FQNEAQ (reference sequence). The DNA of the CDR3 is TGTGCCAGCAGCTTAACCGGGGGGACAAGGGAGCTGTTTTTT. It is translated as CASSLTGGTRELFF.

This clonotype was detected a few times. The CDR3 DNA follows: TGTGCCAGCAGCTTGGGGGGACTAGCTCGCTACGAGCAGTACTTC. Its protein product is CASSLGGLARYEQYF. The chain has TRBV7-3 and TRBJ2-7, with 9 bases that match TRBD2. Germline V lookup: CDR1 SGHTA, CDR2 FQGTGA. The CDR3 contains 15 residues. Trimming at V came to 3 bases and at J to 3 bases, leaving 6 bases not matched to a gene.

V is TRBV10-3 and J is TRBJ1-1; 8 bases map to TRBD1. CDR1 and CDR2 from the germline V gene are ENHRY and SYGVKD. Losses at the gene ends were 10 bases for V and 1 base for J; bases not matched to a gene: 8. This CDR3 comprises 14 residues. The CDR3 nucleotides read TGTGCCACCGGTCCGGGACAGGCGAACACTGAAGCTTTCTTT. Protein: CATGPGQANTEAFF.

This sequence joins TRBV20-1 and TRBJ1-5, with 7 bases matching TRBD1. The CDR3 length is 12 residues. Germline assignment: CDR1 DFQATT and CDR2 SNEGSKA (reference sequence). With V trimmed by 6 bases and J by 11 bases, 10 bases remained unmatched. CDR3 bases: TGCAGTGCAACCACAGGGGAGGAGACCCAGCATTTT. It is translated as CSATTGEETQHF.

The chain couples TRBV7-2 to TRBJ1-4, with D unresolved. The CDR3 length is 16 residues. The germline CDR1 and CDR2 sequences are SGHTA and FQGNSA. Deletions cut 4 bases from V and 8 bases from J, with 20 bases between. This CDR3 reads CASSSKTRAGSEKLFF. For the CDR3, the DNA is TGTGCCAGCAGCTCCAAAACAAGGGCGGGCTCCGAAAAACTGTTTTTT.

This clonotype was counted many times. The rearrangement uses TRBV5-1 and TRBJ1-1, with D perhaps matching TRBD1 (6 bases). Trimming took off 1 base at V and 9 bases at J, with 13 bases between the two ends. CDR1 and CDR2 from the germline V gene are SGHRS and YFSETQ. The CDR3 is 13 amino acids. The CDR3 protein is CASSLQPGEKAFF. The CDR3 region has the DNA TGCGCCAGCAGCTTGCAACCAGGGGAAAAAGCTTTCTTT.

The rearrangement links TRBV6-5 to TRBJ2-7, with D tentatively TRBD2 (5 bases). The ends were cut back, 0 bases at V and 3 bases at J, with 6 bases in the middle. This CDR3 is 13 amino acids long. Per the germline V gene, CDR1 is MNHEY and CDR2 is SVGAGI. This CDR3 reads CASSYSGDYEQYF. The CDR3 nucleotides read TGTGCCAGCAGTTACTCGGGAGACTACGAGCAGTACTTC.

V is TRBV7-2 and J is TRBJ2-5; D possibly corresponds to TRBD2 (6 bases). The CDR3 runs to 13 residues. The V end lost 7 bases, the J end lost 5 bases, and 14 bases lay between the germline ends. Per germline, CDR1 SGHTA and CDR2 FQGNSA. The CDR3 protein is CASTRGGAETQYF. CDR3 sequence (DNA): TGTGCCAGCACACGGGGCGGGGCCGAGACCCAGTACTTC.

This clonotype was detected a few times. At one end the junction does not follow the germline gene, possibly because of a read error. The chain joins TRBV10-3 to TRBJ2-7; no clear D. The CDR3 runs 14 residues. From germline, CDR1 is ENHRY and CDR2 SYGVKD. CDR3 bases: TGTGCCAGCAGTTTATCGCAAGGAAACTACGAGCAGTACTTC. Protein: CASSLSQGNYEQYF.

Comment on this clonotype: One end of the junction does not line up with germline, which may come from a read error. The chain uses TRBV7-3 and TRBJ2-3, with D possibly being TRBD1 (6 bases). Germline assignment: CDR1 SGHTA and CDR2 FQGTGA. The CDR3 length is 14 residues. CDR3 sequence reads: CASSLWTDTDTQYF. The CDR3 DNA sequence: TGCGCCAGCAGCTTGTGGACAGACACAGATACGCAGTATTTT.

Turning to this clonotype: Likely a read error: the CDR3 ends without its conserved phenylalanine or tryptophan. The rearrangement uses TRBV11-3 and TRBJ2-7; the match to TRBD2 covers 9 bases. The CDR3 spans 16 residues. Germline V gene data show CDR1 as SGHNT and CDR2 as YENEEA. Trimming took 5 bases from V and 4 from J; bases not matched to a gene: 12. CDR3 residues: CASSQGSSGAEYEQYS. CDR3 DNA sequence: TGTGCCAGCAGCCAGGGATCTAGCGGGGCAGAGTACGAGCAGTACTCC.

A few counts support this clonotype. The chain uses TRBV19 and TRBJ1-5; TRBD1 aligns across 7 bases. Germline V gene data show CDR1 as LNHDA and CDR2 as SQIVND (reference sequence). V was pared by 0 bases and J by 7 bases, with 0 bases of the junction left unmatched. The CDR3 has 13 amino acids. CDR3 protein: CASSIEGGQPQHF. DNA of the CDR3: TGTGCCAGTAGTATAGAAGGGGGCCAGCCCCAGCATTTT.

The gene calls are TRBV20-1 and TRBJ1-2; the D is unclear. CDR1 and CDR2 (germline): DFQATT, SNEGSKA (reference sequence). V was trimmed by 8 bases and J by 2 bases, leaving 9 bases between them. The CDR3 totals 11 residues. The CDR3 region has the DNA TGCAGTACGACGGGCAACTATGGCTACACCTTC. Encoded protein: CSTTGNYGYTF.

Ten or more counts support this clonotype. CDR3 protein: CASSPGQAPYEQYF. Here the CDR3 DNA reads TGTGCCAGCAGTCCAGGACAGGCCCCCTACGAGCAGTACTTC. The chain employs TRBV6-5 and TRBJ2-7; TRBD1 matches at 7 bases. V dropped 5 bases and J dropped 2; count of bases not matched to a gene: 6. The CDR3 sequence is 14 residues long. Germline CDR1 reads MNHEY; CDR2 reads SVGAGI.

The chain employs TRBV19 and TRBJ2-7; 11 nucleotides match TRBD1. The germline CDR1 and CDR2 sequences are LNHDA and SQIVND (reference sequence). With V trimmed by 6 bases and J by 5 bases, 9 bases remained unmatched. The CDR3 extends over 15 amino acids. The CDR3 DNA reads as TGTGCCAGTAGGCTAAGCGGGACAGGGGGACACGAGCAGTACTTC. This encodes CASRLSGTGGHEQYF.

The rearrangement uses TRBV7-3 and TRBJ2-7; D not resolved. The CDR3 length is 15 residues. CDR1 is SGHTA and CDR2 is FQGTGA in the germline V gene. Trimming took 0 bases from V and 1 from J, leaving 10 bases between them. CDR3 loop: CASSLTGTNSYEQYF. CDR3 in DNA: TGTGCCAGCAGCTTAACGGGAACCAATTCCTACGAGCAGTACTTC.

This clonotype showed up many times. The chain joins TRBV10-3 to TRBJ1-5, with a possible D match to TRBD1 (5 bases). Germline CDR1 and CDR2: ENHRY and SYGVKD. With 0 bases removed from V and 3 bases from J, the gap between germline ends came to 9 bases. This CDR3 has 15 residues. The CDR3 sequence is CAISESQGDNQPQHF. The CDR3 DNA sequence: TGTGCCATCAGTGAGTCGCAGGGAGACAATCAGCCCCAGCATTTT.

A few counts support this clonotype. The chain has TRBV27 and TRBJ1-1; D gene uncertain. The V end was cut by 7 bases, the J end by 1 base, with 10 bases between. CDR1 is MNHEY and CDR2 is SMNVEV in the germline V gene (reference sequence). The CDR3 contains 13 residues. In nucleotides, the CDR3 is TGTGCCAGCATTCAGGAGCCGAACACTGAAGCTTTCTTT. This encodes CASIQEPNTEAFF.

The genes are TRBV6-6 and TRBJ2-7, with D tentatively TRBD1 or TRBD2 (6 bases each). V dropped 1 base and J dropped 2 bases, with 12 bases sitting between them. This CDR3 is 15 amino acids long. The germline CDR1 and CDR2 sequences are MNHNY and SVGAGI (reference sequence). The CDR3, as DNA: TGTGCCAGCAGTTACTTGGCAGGGGAGGCCTACGAGCAGTACGTC. This codes for CASSYLAGEAYEQYV.

In the case of this clonotype: One end of the junction does not line up with germline, which may come from a read error. The chain links TRBV7-2 to TRBJ2-7, with 10 bases identical to TRBD2. This CDR3 is 15 amino acids long. Looked up from germline, CDR1 is SGHTA and CDR2 is FQGNSA. The CDR3 sequence: CASSLGLAGSYEQHF. CDR3 sequence (DNA): TGTGCCAGCAGCTTAGGACTAGCGGGCTCCTACGAGCAGCACTTC.